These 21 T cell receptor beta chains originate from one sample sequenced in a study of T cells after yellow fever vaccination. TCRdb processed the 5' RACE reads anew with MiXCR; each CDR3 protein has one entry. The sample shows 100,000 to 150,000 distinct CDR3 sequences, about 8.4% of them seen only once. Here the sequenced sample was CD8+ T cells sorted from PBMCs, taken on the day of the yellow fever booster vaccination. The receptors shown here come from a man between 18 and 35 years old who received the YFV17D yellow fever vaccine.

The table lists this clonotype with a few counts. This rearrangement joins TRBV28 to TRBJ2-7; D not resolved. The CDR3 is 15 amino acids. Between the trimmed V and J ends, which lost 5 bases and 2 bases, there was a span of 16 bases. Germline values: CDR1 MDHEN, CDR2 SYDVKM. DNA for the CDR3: TGTGCCAGCAGTCCGCACGTCGGCGGACCCTACGAGCAGTACGTC. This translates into CASSPHVGGPYEQYV.

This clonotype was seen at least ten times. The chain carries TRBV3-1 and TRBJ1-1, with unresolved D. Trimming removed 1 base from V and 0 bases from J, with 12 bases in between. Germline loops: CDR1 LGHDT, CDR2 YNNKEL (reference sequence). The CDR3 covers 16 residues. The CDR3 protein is CASSQGLERMNTEAFF. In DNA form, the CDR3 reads TGTGCCAGCAGCCAAGGTTTGGAGCGAATGAACACTGAAGCTTTCTTT.

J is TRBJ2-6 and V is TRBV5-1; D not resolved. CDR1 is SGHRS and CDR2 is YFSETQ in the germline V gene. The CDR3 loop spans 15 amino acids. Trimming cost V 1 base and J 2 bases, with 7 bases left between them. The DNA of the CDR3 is TGCGCCAGCAGCTTGATGTGGGCTGGGGCCAACGTCCTGACTTTC. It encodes CASSLMWAGANVLTF.

The CDR3 reads CASSQTGGSDAEQFF. DNA for the CDR3: TGCGCCAGCAGCCAGACAGGGGGCTCGGACGCTGAGCAGTTCTTC. The gene calls are TRBV5-1 and TRBJ2-1; 10 positions agree with TRBD1. The CDR3 is 15 residues long. The V gene end was trimmed by 4 bases and the J gene end by 9 bases; junction bases not matched to a gene: 10. CDR1 is SGHRS and CDR2 is YFSETQ in the germline V gene.

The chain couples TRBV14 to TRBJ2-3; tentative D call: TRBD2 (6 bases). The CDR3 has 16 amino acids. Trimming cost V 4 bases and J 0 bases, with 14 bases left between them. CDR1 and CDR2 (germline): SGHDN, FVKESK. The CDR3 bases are TGTGCCAGCAGCCCGATTAGCGGCCCGAGCACAGATACGCAGTATTTT. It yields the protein CASSPISGPSTDTQYF.

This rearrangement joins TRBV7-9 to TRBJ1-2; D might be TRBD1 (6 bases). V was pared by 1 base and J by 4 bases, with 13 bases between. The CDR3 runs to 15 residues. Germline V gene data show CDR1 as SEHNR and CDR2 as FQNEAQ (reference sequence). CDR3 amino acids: CASSLVPGVSYGYTF. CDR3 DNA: TGTGCCAGCAGCTTAGTCCCAGGGGTGAGCTATGGCTACACCTTC. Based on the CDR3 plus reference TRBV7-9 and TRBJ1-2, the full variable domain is DTGVSQNPRHKITKRGQNVTFRCDPISEHNRLYWYRQTLGQGPEFLTYFQNEAQLEKSRLLSDRFSAERPKGSFSTLEIQRTEQGDSAMYLCASSLVPGVSYGYTFGSGTRLTVV.

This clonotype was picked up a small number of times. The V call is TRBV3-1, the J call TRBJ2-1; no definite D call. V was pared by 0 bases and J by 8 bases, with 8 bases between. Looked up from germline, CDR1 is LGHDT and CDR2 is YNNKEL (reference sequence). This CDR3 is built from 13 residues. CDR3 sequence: CASSQDLKDEQFF. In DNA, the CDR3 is TGTGCCAGCAGCCAAGATCTCAAGGATGAGCAGTTCTTC.

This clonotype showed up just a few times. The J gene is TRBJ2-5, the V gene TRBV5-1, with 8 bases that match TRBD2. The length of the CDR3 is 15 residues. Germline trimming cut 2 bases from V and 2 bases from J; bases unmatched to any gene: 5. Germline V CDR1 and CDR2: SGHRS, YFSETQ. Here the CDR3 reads CASSFLAGHQETQYF. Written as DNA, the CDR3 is TGCGCCAGCAGCTTCCTAGCGGGCCATCAAGAGACCCAGTACTTC. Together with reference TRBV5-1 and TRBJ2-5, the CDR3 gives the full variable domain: KAGVTQTPRYLIKTRGQQVTLSCSPISGHRSVSWYQQTPGQGLQFLFEYFSETQRNKGNFPGRFSGRQFSNSRSEMNVSTLELGDSALYLCASSFLAGHQETQYFGPGTRLLVL.

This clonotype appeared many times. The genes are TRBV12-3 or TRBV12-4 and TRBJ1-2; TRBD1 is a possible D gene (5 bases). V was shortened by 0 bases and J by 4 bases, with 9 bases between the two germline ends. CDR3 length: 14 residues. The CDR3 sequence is CASSLALGGYGYTF. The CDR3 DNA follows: TGTGCCAGCAGTTTAGCCCTTGGGGGCTATGGCTACACCTTC.

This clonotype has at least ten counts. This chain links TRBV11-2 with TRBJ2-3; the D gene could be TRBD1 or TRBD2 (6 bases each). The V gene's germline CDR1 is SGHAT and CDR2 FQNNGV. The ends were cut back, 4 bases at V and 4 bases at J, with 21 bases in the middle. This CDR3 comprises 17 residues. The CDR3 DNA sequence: TGTGCCAGCAGCTCGACGCCGGGACAAGCGGGCCCAGATACGCAGTATTTT. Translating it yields CASSSTPGQAGPDTQYF.

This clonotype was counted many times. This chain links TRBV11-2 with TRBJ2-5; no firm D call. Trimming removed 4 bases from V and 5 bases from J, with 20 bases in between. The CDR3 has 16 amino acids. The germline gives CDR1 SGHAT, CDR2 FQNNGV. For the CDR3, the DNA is TGTGCCAGCAGCTCCCCCCCCTGGGCGCCGGAGGAGACCCAGTACTTC. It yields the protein CASSSPPWAPEETQYF.

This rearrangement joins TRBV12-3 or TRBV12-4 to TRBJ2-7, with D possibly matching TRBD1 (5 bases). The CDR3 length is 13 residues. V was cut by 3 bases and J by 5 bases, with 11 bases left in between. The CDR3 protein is CASSFNLDNEQYV. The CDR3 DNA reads TGTGCCAGCAGTTTCAACCTGGACAACGAGCAGTACGTC.

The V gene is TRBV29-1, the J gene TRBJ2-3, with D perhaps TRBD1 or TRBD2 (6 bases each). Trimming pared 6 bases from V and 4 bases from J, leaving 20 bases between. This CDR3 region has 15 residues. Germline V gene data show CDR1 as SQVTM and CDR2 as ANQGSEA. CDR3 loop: CSVEGVRGGADTQYF. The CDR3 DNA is TGCAGCGTGGAGGGGGTGAGAGGTGGCGCAGATACGCAGTATTTT.

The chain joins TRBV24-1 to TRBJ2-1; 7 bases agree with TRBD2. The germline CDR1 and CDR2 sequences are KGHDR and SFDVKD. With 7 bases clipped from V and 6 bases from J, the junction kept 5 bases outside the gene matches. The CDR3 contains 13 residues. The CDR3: CATSPRGGNEQFF. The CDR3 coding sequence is TGTGCCACCAGCCCTCGCGGGGGCAATGAGCAGTTCTTC.

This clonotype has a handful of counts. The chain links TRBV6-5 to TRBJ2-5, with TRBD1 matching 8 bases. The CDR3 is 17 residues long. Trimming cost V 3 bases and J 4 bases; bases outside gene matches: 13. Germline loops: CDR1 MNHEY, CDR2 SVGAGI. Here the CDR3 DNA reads TGTGCCAGCAGTTATCAGCTGGGGCCAGGGGGCCGAGAGACCCAGTACTTC. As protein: CASSYQLGPGGRETQYF.

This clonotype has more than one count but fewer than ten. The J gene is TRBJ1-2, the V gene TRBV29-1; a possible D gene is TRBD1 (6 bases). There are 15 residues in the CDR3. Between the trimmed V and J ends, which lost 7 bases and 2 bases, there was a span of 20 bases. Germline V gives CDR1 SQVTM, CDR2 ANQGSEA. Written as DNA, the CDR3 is TGCAGCGCACTCGCGACAGGTCCCTCGAACTATGGCTACACCTTC. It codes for CSALATGPSNYGYTF.

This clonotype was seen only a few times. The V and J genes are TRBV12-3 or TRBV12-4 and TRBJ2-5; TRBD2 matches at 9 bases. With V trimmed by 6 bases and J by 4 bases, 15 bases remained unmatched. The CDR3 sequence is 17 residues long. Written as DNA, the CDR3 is TGTGCCAGCAGCCCTCTAGCGGGGACCCTCTTGAGAGAGACCCAGTACTTC. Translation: CASSPLAGTLLRETQYF.

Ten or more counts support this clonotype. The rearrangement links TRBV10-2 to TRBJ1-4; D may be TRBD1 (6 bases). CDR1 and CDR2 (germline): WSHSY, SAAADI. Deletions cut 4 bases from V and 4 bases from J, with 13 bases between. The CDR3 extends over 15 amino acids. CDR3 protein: CASSASTGFNEKLFF. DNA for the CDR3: TGCGCCAGCAGTGCATCGACAGGTTTTAATGAAAAACTGTTTTTT.

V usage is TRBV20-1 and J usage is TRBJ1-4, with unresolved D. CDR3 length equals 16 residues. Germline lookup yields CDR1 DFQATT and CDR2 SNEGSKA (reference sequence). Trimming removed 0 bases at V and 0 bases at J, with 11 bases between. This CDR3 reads CSAREERGATNEKLFF. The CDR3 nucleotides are TGCAGTGCTAGAGAGGAGCGTGGAGCAACTAATGAAAAACTGTTTTTT.

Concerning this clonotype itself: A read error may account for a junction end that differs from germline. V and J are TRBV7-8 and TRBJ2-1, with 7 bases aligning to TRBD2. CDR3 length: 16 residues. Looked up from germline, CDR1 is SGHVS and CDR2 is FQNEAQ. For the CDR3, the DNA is TGTGCCAGCAGCTTAGGCGGGGGAACGGTCTACTATGAGCAGTTCTTC. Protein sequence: CASSLGGGTVYYEQFF.

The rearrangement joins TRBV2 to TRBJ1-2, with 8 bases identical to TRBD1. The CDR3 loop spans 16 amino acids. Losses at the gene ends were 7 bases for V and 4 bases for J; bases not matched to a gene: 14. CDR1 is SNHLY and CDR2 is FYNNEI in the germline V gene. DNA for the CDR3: TGTGCCAGCACCCCGGGACAGGCGAGCGCCATCTATGGCTACACCTTC. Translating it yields CASTPGQASAIYGYTF.